This T cell receptor (beta chain) was retrieved from a study of T cell changes during pregnancy in multiple sclerosis. This CDR3 has 13 residues. CDR1 is LNHNV and CDR2 is YYDKDF in the germline V gene (reference sequence). V lost 0 bases, J lost 1 base, and 3 bases lay in between. Sequencing used immunoSEQ multiplex PCR; TCRdb keeps in-frame clones, though not all of them. Altogether 35,000 to 45,000 clones are present, roughly 89% being singletons, with the ten largest covering about 0.45%. This clone has just a few counts. The V gene is TRBV15, the J gene TRBJ2-5; no firm D call. The specimen comprised CD4+ T cells from peripheral blood mononuclear cells, sampled in the second trimester of pregnancy. The TCR sequence derives from a female donor in good health, enrolled as a control in a pregnancy study. DNA of the CDR3: TGTGCCACCAGCAGAGATAGCCAAGAGACCCAGTACTTC. It encodes CATSRDSQETQYF.